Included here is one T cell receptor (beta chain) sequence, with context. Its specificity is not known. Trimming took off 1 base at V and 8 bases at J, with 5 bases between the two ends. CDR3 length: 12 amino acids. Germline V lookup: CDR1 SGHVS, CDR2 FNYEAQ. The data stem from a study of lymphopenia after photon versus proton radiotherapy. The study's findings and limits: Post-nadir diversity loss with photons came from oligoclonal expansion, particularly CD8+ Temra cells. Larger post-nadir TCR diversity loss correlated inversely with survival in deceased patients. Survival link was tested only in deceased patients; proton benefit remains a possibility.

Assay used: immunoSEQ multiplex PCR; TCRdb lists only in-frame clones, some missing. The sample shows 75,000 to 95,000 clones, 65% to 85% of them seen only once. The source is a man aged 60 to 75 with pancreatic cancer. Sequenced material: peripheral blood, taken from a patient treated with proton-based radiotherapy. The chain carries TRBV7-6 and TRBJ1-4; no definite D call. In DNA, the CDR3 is TGTGCCAGCAGCTTAGTAGGAGAAAAACTGTTTTTT. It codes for CASSLVGEKLFF.